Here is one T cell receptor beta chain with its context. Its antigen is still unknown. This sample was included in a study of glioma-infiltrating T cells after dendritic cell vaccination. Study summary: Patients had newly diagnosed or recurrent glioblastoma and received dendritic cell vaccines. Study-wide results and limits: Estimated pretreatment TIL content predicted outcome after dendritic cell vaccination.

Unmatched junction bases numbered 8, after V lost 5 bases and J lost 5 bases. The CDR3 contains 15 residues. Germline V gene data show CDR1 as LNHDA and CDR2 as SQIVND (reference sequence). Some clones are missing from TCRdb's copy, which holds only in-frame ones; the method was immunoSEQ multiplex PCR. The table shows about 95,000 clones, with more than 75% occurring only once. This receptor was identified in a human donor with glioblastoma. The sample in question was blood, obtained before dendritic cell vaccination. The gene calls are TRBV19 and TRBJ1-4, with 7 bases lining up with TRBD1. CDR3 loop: CASSPPGQPNEKLFF. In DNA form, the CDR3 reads TGTGCCAGTAGTCCCCCGGGACAGCCGAATGAAAAACTGTTTTTT.